These 32 T cell receptor beta chains share one sample of origin, sequenced in a study of T cell responses to AZD1222 COVID-19 vaccine. Profiled with immunoSEQ multiplex PCR; TCRdb holds only in-frame clones, not every one. This table holds around 130,000 clones, about 93% found once. The sequences come from peripheral blood, collected on day 0 of AZD1222 vaccination. Every receptor here comes from an adult in good health.

V usage is TRBV9 and J usage is TRBJ1-2; tentatively, D is TRBD1 (6 bases). V was pared by 4 bases and J by 2 bases, with 9 bases between. The germline CDR1 and CDR2 sequences are SGDLS and YYNGEE. The CDR3 totals 13 residues. Here the CDR3 DNA reads TGTGCCAGCAGCCATACAGGGAACTATGGCTACACCTTC. Its translation: CASSHTGNYGYTF.

The V gene is TRBV3-1 (or the pseudogene TRBV3-2), the J gene TRBJ1-2; D remains ambiguous. Germline loops: CDR1 LGHDT, CDR2 YNNKEL (reference sequence). The CDR3 runs to 14 residues. Deletions cut 1 base from V and 0 bases from J, with 6 bases between. The CDR3 is CASSQGGSNYGYTF. Here the CDR3 DNA reads TGTGCCAGCAGCCAAGGGGGATCTAACTATGGCTACACCTTC.

V gene TRBV5-1 combines with J gene TRBJ2-3; D is undetermined. Per the germline V gene, CDR1 is SGHRS and CDR2 is YFSETQ. V was shortened by 3 bases and J by 2 bases, with 7 bases between the two germline ends. The CDR3 consists of 13 residues. The CDR3 nucleotides are TGCGCCAGCAGCTCCATCCCCACAGATACGCAGTATTTT. This sequence encodes CASSSIPTDTQYF.

The V gene is TRBV2, the J gene TRBJ1-4, with D perhaps TRBD1 (5 bases). Germline V gene lookup returns CDR1 SNHLY and CDR2 FYNNEI. The CDR3 length is 13 residues. The V end was cut by 7 bases, the J end by 6 bases, with 12 bases between. The CDR3 coding sequence is TGTGCCAGCAACCCGACAGCGGATGAAAAACTGTTTTTT. Translating it yields CASNPTADEKLFF.

The genes are TRBV27 and TRBJ2-7, with 8 bases that match TRBD1. The germline CDR1 and CDR2 sequences are MNHEY and SMNVEV (reference sequence). The CDR3 extends over 14 amino acids. Trimming cost V 5 bases and J 6 bases; bases outside gene matches: 9. This CDR3 reads CASSPWTGSAEQYF. The CDR3 DNA is TGTGCCAGCAGTCCATGGACAGGGTCGGCCGAGCAGTACTTC.

The chain carries TRBV10-3 and TRBJ1-2; D not certain. This CDR3 has 14 residues. Germline V gene data show CDR1 as ENHRY and CDR2 as SYGVKD. Deletions cut 10 bases from V and 4 bases from J, with 19 bases between. This CDR3 reads CATRTGSPGYGYTF. In nucleotides, the CDR3 is TGTGCCACCAGGACGGGGTCACCGGGCTATGGCTACACCTTC.

V usage is TRBV5-4 and J usage is TRBJ2-2; the D is unclear. The germline CDR1 and CDR2 sequences are SGHNT and YYREEE (reference sequence). Trimming took 4 bases from V and 6 from J, leaving 10 bases between them. This CDR3 comprises 13 residues. CDR3 nucleotide sequence: TGTGCCAGCAGCCGCCCGACCTCCGGGGAGCTGTTTTTT. It is translated as CASSRPTSGELFF.

The genes are TRBV5-6 and TRBJ1-1; no reliable D call. With 0 bases removed from V and 4 bases from J, the gap between germline ends came to 7 bases. Germline V CDR1 and CDR2: SGHDT, YYEEEE. CDR3 length: 13 residues. The CDR3 region is CASSLAGSTEAFF. DNA for the CDR3: TGTGCCAGCAGCTTGGCCGGTAGCACTGAAGCTTTCTTT.

The chain uses TRBV10-3 and TRBJ1-2; D gene uncertain. Trimming took 0 bases from V and 7 from J, leaving 12 bases between them. Germline V gives CDR1 ENHRY, CDR2 SYGVKD. CDR3 length: 14 amino acids. The CDR3 DNA reads as TGTGCCATCAGTGAGTCCCGGGATTCTGGTGGCTACACCTTC. Its translation is CAISESRDSGGYTF.

The V and J genes are TRBV30 and TRBJ1-2; 7 bases align to TRBD1. The germline V gene encodes CDR1 GTSNPN and CDR2 SVGIG (reference sequence). This CDR3 has 13 residues. Trimming took 4 bases from V and 7 from J; bases not matched to a gene: 9. The chain's CDR3 is CAWNPTGMGGYTF. CDR3 nucleotide sequence: TGTGCCTGGAACCCGACAGGGATGGGTGGCTACACCTTC.

Worth noting for this clone: Other DNA sequences in the same sample also yield this CDR3. This chain connects TRBV12-3 or TRBV12-4 to TRBJ1-1; the D is unclear. Trimming took off 3 bases at V and 1 base at J, with 6 bases between the two ends. This CDR3 contains 13 residues. DNA of the CDR3: TGTGCCAGCAGTTTGGGAGGGAACACTGAAGCTTTCTTT. It is translated as CASSLGGNTEAFF.

This clone was observed a single time. The rearrangement uses TRBV6-6 and TRBJ2-7; possibly TRBD1 for D (8 bases). The germline V gene has CDR1 MNHNY and CDR2 SVGAGI (reference sequence). CDR3 length equals 15 residues. V lost 6 bases and J 4 bases, leaving 19 bases between the germline ends. DNA for the CDR3: TGTGCCAGCAGACCCGGACAGGGAGGGAGGTACGAGCAGTACTTC. Amino acid sequence: CASRPGQGGRYEQYF.

The gene calls are TRBV7-2 and TRBJ2-1, with D perhaps TRBD2 (5 bases). Germline V gene data show CDR1 as SGHTA and CDR2 as FQGNSA. The CDR3 loop spans 14 amino acids. V was shortened by 1 base and J by 2 bases, with 6 bases between the two germline ends. The CDR3 here is CASSLGTAYNEQFF. In DNA form, the CDR3 reads TGTGCCAGCAGCTTAGGGACTGCCTACAATGAGCAGTTCTTC.

V and J are TRBV5-6 and TRBJ1-5, with no clear D. This CDR3 comprises 14 residues. The germline V and J ends were trimmed by 4 bases and 0 bases, with 8 bases remaining between them. Germline V CDR1 and CDR2: SGHDT, YYEEEE. The CDR3 DNA sequence: TGTGCCAGCAGCCTGGGATATAGCAATCAGCCCCAGCATTTT. This sequence encodes CASSLGYSNQPQHF.

This clone was detected once. This chain uses TRBV25-1 with TRBJ1-3; a possible D gene is TRBD1 (6 bases). V was cut by 3 bases and J by 2 bases, with 8 bases left in between. Germline V lookup: CDR1 MGHDK, CDR2 SYGVNS. CDR3 size: 14 residues. CDR3 nucleotide sequence: TGTGCCAGCAGTGATGGGGGCGCTGGAAACACCATATATTTT. Protein: CASSDGGAGNTIYF.

This sequence joins TRBV6-5 and TRBJ2-5; no firm D call. This CDR3 region has 13 residues. The V end was cut by 4 bases, the J end by 4 bases, with 10 bases between. CDR1 and CDR2 from the germline V gene are MNHEY and SVGAGI. CDR3 coding DNA: TGTGCCAGCAGTTCCCCAGTGCCAGAGACCCAGTACTTC. Its translation is CASSSPVPETQYF.

The genes are TRBV25-1 and TRBJ2-7; possibly TRBD1 for D (5 bases). Germline V gives CDR1 MGHDK, CDR2 SYGVNS. V dropped 3 bases and J dropped 2 bases, with 14 bases sitting between them. The CDR3 spans 15 residues. Here the CDR3 DNA reads TGTGCCAGCAGTGAGGGTCCCGACAGCACCTACGAGCAGTACTTC. Its protein is CASSEGPDSTYEQYF.

This clone was recorded once. The V gene is TRBV10-3, the J gene TRBJ1-2; TRBD1 agrees at 8 bases. The J segment lost 8 bases and the V segment lost 6 bases, leaving 5 bases of the junction unmatched. Germline CDR1 ENHRY, CDR2 SYGVKD. The CDR3 is 12 residues long. This CDR3 is CAIRRGQGGYTF. CDR3 nucleotide sequence: TGTGCCATCAGGCGAGGACAGGGAGGCTACACCTTC.

The CDR3 is CSVGGLAGAYEQYF. CDR3 bases: TGCAGCGTTGGTGGACTAGCGGGGGCCTACGAGCAGTACTTC. This chain links TRBV29-1 with TRBJ2-7, with 13 bases fitting TRBD2. This CDR3 spans 14 amino acids. V lost 4 bases, J lost 2 bases, and 2 bases stayed unmatched. Germline CDR1 SQVTM, CDR2 ANQGSEA.

The chain recombines TRBV21-1 with TRBJ1-2. TRBV21-1 is a known pseudogene. CDR3 length equals 11 residues. CDR3: CASSPGGGYTF. For the CDR3, the DNA is TGTGCCAGCAGTCCGGGGGGTGGCTACACCTTC.

CDR3 loop: CASNIQGAGYGYTF. The CDR3 nucleotides read TGTGCCAGCAATATACAGGGGGCAGGCTATGGCTACACCTTC. The chain is built from TRBV2 and TRBJ1-2, with TRBD1 matching 9 bases. Germline CDR1 SNHLY, CDR2 FYNNEI. With 7 bases clipped from V and 4 bases from J, the junction kept 7 bases outside the gene matches. The CDR3 runs to 14 residues.

The chain links TRBV6-5 to TRBJ1-2; TRBD1 aligns across 10 bases. The CDR3 contains 16 residues. Germline CDR1 and CDR2: MNHEY and SVGAGI. Unmatched junction bases numbered 7, after V lost 2 bases and J lost 4 bases. CDR3 sequence: CASSYNDRGRSYGYTF. CDR3 bases: TGTGCCAGCAGTTACAACGACAGGGGGCGAAGCTATGGCTACACCTTC.

This chain joins TRBV9 and TRBJ1-2; 8 bases are shared with TRBD1. This CDR3 has 13 amino acids. Germline lookup yields CDR1 SGDLS and CDR2 YYNGEE. J lost 6 bases, V lost 3 bases, and 4 bases had no gene match. Here the CDR3 reads CASSAGGRDGYTF. The CDR3 DNA reads as TGTGCCAGCAGCGCAGGGGGCAGGGATGGCTACACCTTC.

The chain has TRBV4-1 and TRBJ1-2; D is unresolved. This CDR3 has 15 residues. CDR1 is MGHRA, CDR2 YSYEKL, per germline. V was clipped by 1 base and J by 1 base, with 10 bases between them. CDR3 sequence reads: CASSQVRENNYGYTF. In DNA form, the CDR3 reads TGCGCCAGCAGCCAAGTACGAGAAAATAACTATGGCTACACCTTC.

CDR3 amino acids: CASSVGTGASGNTIYF. Here the CDR3 DNA reads TGTGCCAGCAGCGTAGGGACAGGGGCATCTGGAAACACCATATATTTT. This chain uses TRBV9 with TRBJ1-3; TRBD1 matches at 9 bases. J was trimmed by 1 base and V by 0 bases; bases with no gene match: 2. The CDR3 loop spans 16 amino acids. The germline CDR1 and CDR2 sequences are SGDLS and YYNGEE.

The chain uses TRBV2 and TRBJ1-5; D is uncertain. The CDR3 consists of 14 residues. The V gene's germline CDR1 is SNHLY and CDR2 FYNNEI. V was pared by 8 bases and J by 0 bases, with 11 bases between. This CDR3 is CASETGNSNQPQHF. The CDR3, as DNA: TGTGCCAGCGAGACGGGCAATAGCAATCAGCCCCAGCATTTT.

A few counts support this clone. The chain uses TRBV5-1 and TRBJ1-6; maybe TRBD1 (6 bases). This CDR3 comprises 15 residues. Germline CDR1 and CDR2: SGHRS and YFSETQ. V was clipped by 4 bases and J by 7 bases, with 15 bases between them. The DNA for the CDR3 is TGCGCCAGCAGCCGCTTGGGGAGGGGGAATTCACCCCTCCACTTT. Translated, it gives CASSRLGRGNSPLHF.

This chain joins TRBV4-1 and TRBJ2-7, with TRBD1 matching 7 bases. CDR3 length: 14 amino acids. V shed 1 base and J 1 base; nucleotides not matched to a gene: 1. Germline CDR1 MGHRA, CDR2 YSYEKL. The CDR3 is CASSQGRGSYEQYF. The DNA for the CDR3 is TGCGCCAGCAGCCAAGGCAGGGGGTCCTACGAGCAGTACTTC.

Here the CDR3 DNA reads TGCGCCGGTGCAACGAGGCCTCAAGAGACCCAGTACTTC. This translates into CAGATRPQETQYF. J is TRBJ2-5 and V is TRBV5-1; D remains ambiguous. Germline V gene sequence: CDR1 SGHRS, CDR2 YFSETQ. The CDR3 has 13 residues. V lost 10 bases to trimming and J lost 2 bases, with 15 bases between them.

DNA of the CDR3: TGTGCCAGCAGTTACCTTCCCGGGACAGGGGGCGCGTACACTGAAGCTTTCTTT. Protein: CASSYLPGTGGAYTEAFF. The chain couples TRBV6-2 or TRBV6-3 to TRBJ1-1; TRBD1 matches at 12 bases. V dropped 2 bases and J dropped 3; count of bases not matched to a gene: 10. Germline-derived CDR1 and CDR2 are MNHEY and SVGEGT. This CDR3 comprises 18 residues.

The chain combines TRBV11-2 with TRBJ1-3; D possibly corresponds to TRBD1 (5 bases). The CDR3 totals 14 residues. The germline V gene has CDR1 SGHAT and CDR2 FQNNGV. Trimming shortened V by 5 bases and J by 0 bases, and 8 bases separated the two germline ends. The CDR3 coding sequence is TGTGCCAGCAGCCGGGGACCCTCTGGAAACACCATATATTTT. This sequence encodes CASSRGPSGNTIYF.

A note on this clone: One end of the junction is discordant with germline, which a read error may explain. The chain recombines TRBV13 with TRBJ2-1; D uncertain. The CDR3 spans 17 residues. CDR1 is PRHDT and CDR2 is FYEKMQ in the germline V gene (reference sequence). DNA for the CDR3: TGTGCCAGCAGCCTAGGGCCCCTAGGCCTCACGGGCAATGAGCAGTTCTTC. It translates to CASSLGPLGLTGNEQFF.